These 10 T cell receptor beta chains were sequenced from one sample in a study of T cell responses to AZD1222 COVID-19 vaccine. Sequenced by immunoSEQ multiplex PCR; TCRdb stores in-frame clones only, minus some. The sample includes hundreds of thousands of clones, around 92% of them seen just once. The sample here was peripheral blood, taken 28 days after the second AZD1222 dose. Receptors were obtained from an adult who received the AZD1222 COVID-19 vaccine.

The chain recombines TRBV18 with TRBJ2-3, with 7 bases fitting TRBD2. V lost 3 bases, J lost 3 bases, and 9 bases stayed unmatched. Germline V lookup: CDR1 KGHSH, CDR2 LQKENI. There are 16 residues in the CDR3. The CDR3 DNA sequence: TGTGCCAGCTCACCCCTCGAAGGGGAGGGAACAGATACGCAGTATTTT. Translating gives CASSPLEGEGTDTQYF.

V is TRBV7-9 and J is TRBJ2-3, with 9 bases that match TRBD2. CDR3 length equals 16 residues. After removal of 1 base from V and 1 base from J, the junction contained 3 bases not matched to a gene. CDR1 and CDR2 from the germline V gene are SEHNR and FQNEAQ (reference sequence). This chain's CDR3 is CASSLGGGAGTDTQYF. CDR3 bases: TGTGCCAGCAGCTTAGGCGGGGGGGCTGGCACAGATACGCAGTATTTT. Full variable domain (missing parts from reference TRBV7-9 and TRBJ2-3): DTGVSQNPRHKITKRGQNVTFRCDPISEHNRLYWYRQTLGQGPEFLTYFQNEAQLEKSRLLSDRFSAERPKGSFSTLEIQRTEQGDSAMYLCASSLGGGAGTDTQYFGPGTRLTVL.

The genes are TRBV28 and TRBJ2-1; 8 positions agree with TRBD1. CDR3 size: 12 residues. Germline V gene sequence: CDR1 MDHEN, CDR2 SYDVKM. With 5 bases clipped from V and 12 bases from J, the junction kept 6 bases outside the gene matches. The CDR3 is CASSLKDRGQFF. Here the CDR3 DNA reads TGTGCCAGCAGTCTCAAAGACAGGGGGCAGTTCTTC.

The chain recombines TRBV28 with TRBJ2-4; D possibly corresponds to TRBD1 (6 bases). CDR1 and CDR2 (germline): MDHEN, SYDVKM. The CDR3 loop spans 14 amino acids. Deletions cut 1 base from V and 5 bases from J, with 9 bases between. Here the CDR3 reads CASSLSQGQNIQYF. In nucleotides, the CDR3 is TGTGCCAGCAGTTTATCACAGGGTCAAAACATTCAGTACTTC. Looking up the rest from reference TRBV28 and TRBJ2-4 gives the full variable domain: DVKVTQSSRYLVKRTGEKVFLECVQDMDHENMFWYRQDPGLGLRLIYFSYDVKMKEKGDIPEGYSVSREKKERFSLILESASTNQTSMYLCASSLSQGQNIQYFGAGTRLSVL.

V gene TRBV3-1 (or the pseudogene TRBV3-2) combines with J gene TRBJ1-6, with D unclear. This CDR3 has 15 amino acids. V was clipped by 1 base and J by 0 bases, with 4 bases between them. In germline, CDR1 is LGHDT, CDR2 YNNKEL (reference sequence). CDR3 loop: CASSQASSYNSPLHF. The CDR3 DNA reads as TGTGCCAGCAGCCAAGCTAGCTCCTATAATTCACCCCTCCACTTT.

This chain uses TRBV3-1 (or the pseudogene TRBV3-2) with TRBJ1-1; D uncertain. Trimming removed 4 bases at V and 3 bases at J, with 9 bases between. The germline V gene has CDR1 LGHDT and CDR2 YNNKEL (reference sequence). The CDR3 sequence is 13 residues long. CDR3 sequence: CASSPSIDTEAFF. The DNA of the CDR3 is TGTGCCAGCAGCCCCAGCATTGACACTGAAGCTTTCTTT.

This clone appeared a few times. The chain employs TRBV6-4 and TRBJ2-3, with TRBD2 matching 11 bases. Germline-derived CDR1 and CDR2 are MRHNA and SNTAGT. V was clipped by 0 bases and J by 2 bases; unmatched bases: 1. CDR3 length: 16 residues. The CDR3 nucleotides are TGTGCCAGCAGTGACTCTAGCGGGGGGGCCACAGATACGCAGTATTTT. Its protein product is CASSDSSGGATDTQYF.

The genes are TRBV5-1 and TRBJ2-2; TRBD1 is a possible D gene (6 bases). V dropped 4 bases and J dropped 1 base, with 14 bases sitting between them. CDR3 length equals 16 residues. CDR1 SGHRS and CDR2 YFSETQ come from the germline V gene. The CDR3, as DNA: TGCGCCAGCAGCATATCCCCGGACAGGAACACCGGGGAGCTGTTTTTT. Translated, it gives CASSISPDRNTGELFF.

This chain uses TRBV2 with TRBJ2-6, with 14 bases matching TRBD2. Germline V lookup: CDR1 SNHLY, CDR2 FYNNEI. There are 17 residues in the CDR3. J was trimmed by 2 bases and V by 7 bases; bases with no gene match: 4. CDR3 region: CASTGLAGVAGANVLTF. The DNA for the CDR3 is TGTGCCAGCACGGGACTAGCGGGGGTAGCTGGGGCCAACGTCCTGACTTTC. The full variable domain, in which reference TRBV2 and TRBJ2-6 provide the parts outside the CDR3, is EPEVTQTPSHQVTQMGQEVILRCVPISNHLYFYWYRQILGQKVEFLVSFYNNEISEKSEIFDDQFSVERPDGSNFTLKIRSTKLEDSAMYFCASTGLAGVAGANVLTFGAGSRLTVL.

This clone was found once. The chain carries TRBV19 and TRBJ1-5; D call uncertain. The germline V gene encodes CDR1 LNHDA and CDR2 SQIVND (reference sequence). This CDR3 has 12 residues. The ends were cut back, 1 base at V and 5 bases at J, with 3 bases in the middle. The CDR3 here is CASSIVDQPQHF. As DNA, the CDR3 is TGTGCCAGTAGTATAGTAGATCAGCCCCAGCATTTT.